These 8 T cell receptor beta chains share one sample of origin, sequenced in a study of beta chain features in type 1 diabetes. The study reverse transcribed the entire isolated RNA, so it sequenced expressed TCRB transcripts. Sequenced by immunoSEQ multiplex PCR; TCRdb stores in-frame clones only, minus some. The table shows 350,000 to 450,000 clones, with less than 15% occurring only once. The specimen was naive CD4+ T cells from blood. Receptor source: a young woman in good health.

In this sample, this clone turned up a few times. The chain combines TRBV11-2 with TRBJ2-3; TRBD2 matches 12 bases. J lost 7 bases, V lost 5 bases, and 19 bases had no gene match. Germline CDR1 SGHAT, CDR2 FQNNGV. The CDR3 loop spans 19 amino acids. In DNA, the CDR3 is TGTGCCAGCAGCATCAGGGGGCTAGCGGGAGGGCCGGGGGGGAATACGCAGTATTTT. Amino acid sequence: CASSIRGLAGGPGGNTQYF.

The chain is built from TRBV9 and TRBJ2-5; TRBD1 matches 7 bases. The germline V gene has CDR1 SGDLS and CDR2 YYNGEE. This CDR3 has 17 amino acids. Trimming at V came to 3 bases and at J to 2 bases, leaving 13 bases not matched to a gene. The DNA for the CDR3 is TGTGCCAGCAGCGCTTCCTTGACAGGGAAAGGGCAAGAGACCCAGTACTTC. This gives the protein CASSASLTGKGQETQYF.

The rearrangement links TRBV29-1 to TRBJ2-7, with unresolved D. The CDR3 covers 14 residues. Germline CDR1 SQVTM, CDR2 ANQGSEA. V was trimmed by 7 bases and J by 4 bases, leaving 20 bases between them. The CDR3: CSAPRDPFGYEQYF. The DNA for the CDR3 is TGCAGCGCTCCACGTGATCCGTTCGGGTACGAGCAGTACTTC.

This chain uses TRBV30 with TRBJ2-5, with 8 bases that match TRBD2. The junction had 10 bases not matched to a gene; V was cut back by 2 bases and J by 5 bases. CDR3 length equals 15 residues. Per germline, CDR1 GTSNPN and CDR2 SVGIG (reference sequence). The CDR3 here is CAWSTPLPGGETQYF. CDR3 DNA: TGTGCCTGGAGTACACCTCTCCCGGGGGGGGAGACCCAGTACTTC.

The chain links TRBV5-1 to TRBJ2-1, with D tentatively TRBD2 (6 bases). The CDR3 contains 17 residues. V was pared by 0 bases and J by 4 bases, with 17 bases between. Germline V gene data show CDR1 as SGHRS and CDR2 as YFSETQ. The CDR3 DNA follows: TGCGCCAGCAGCTTGGCCAGGATAGCGGAGATTTACAATGAGCAGTTCTTC. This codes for CASSLARIAEIYNEQFF.

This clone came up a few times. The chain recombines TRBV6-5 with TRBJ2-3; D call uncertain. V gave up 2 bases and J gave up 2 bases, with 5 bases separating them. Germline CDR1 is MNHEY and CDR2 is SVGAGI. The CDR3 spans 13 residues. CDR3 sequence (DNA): TGTGCCAGCAGTTACCTAGTCACAGATACGCAGTATTTT. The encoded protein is CASSYLVTDTQYF.

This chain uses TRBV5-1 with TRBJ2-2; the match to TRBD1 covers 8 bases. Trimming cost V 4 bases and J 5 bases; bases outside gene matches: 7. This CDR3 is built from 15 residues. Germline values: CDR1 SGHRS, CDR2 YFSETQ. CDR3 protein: CASSPGQGRTGELFF. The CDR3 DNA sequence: TGCGCCAGCAGCCCTGGACAGGGTCGGACCGGGGAGCTGTTTTTT.

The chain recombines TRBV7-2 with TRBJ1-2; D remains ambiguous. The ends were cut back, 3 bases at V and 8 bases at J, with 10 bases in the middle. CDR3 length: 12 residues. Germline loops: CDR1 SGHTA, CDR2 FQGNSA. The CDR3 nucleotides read TGTGCCAGCAGCTTGTACAGCATCGGCTACACCTTC. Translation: CASSLYSIGYTF.